Listed below are T cell receptor beta chains from one sample, sequenced in a study of shared clonotypes between healthy human individuals. The method was immunoSEQ multiplex PCR; TCRdb's version includes in-frame clones alone and lacks a portion of them. The sample yields around 550,000 clones, around 96% seen once. Sequencing was performed on naive CD4+ T cells sorted from blood. The receptors were sampled from a woman aged 25-40 years in good health. CDR3s include the opening cysteine and the closing phenylalanine or tryptophan. A D gene is named only where the DNA matches it firmly. Where a row states a size, it is once, few, many or the class of an expanded clone; other rows omit it.

D | J | V | size | DNA | CDR3
TRBD1 | TRBJ1-5 | TRBV4-2 | . | TGTGCCAGCAGCCAAGACAGGGGGGAGGAACAGCCCCAGCATTTT | CASSQDRGEEQPQHF
TRBD1 | TRBJ2-1 | TRBV5-5 | . | TGTGCCAGCAGCCCGTTTGCAGGGGGTTACAATGAGCAGTTCTTC | CASSPFAGGYNEQFF
. | TRBJ2-7 | TRBV6-1 | . | TGTGCCAGCAGAGTCGCAGGACCGAGATACGAGCAGTACTTC | CASRVAGPRYEQYF
. | TRBJ1-4 | TRBV19 | . | TGTGCCAGTGGGCAAGTTGAAAAACTGTTTTTT | CASGQVEKLFF
TRBD2 | TRBJ2-1 | TRBV27 | . | TGTGCCAGCAGTTGGGGACTAGGCGGAAACAATGAGCAGTTCTTC | CASSWGLGGNNEQFF
TRBD2 | TRBJ2-3 | TRBV2 | . | TGTGCCAGCAGTACTAGCGGCGTAACAGATACGCAGTATTTT | CASSTSGVTDTQYF
. | TRBJ2-7 | TRBV2 | . | TGTGCCAGCAGTTCGACAGGTTCCTACGAGCAGTACTTC | CASSSTGSYEQYF
TRBD2 | TRBJ2-7 | TRBV28 | . | TGTGCCAGCAGAACCAGCGGGAGAAAGATCTACGAGCAGTACTTC | CASRTSGRKIYEQYF
TRBD2 | TRBJ2-2 | TRBV28 | . | TGTGCCAGCAGTGAGTGGACTAGCGCAACCGGGGAGCTGTTTTTT | CASSEWTSATGELFF
TRBD1 | TRBJ1-1 | TRBV19 | once | TGTGCCAGTAGATCCTTCAGACAGGGAAACACTGAAGCTTTCTTT | CASRSFRQGNTEAFF
TRBD2 | TRBJ2-1 | TRBV10-3 | once | TGTGCCACGGCGCCCGGCAGCGGGAGAAACAATGAGCAGTTCTTC | CATAPGSGRNNEQFF
. | TRBJ1-1 | TRBV28 | . | TGTGCCAGCAGTTCTCTCGGGGAGGTAGGAAACACTGAAGCTTTCTTT | CASSSLGEVGNTEAFF
. | TRBJ2-7 | TRBV7-2 | . | TGTGCCAGCAGCTTAATAAAGGGCTCCTACGAGCAGTACTTC | CASSLIKGSYEQYF
TRBD2 | TRBJ2-7 | TRBV5-3 | . | TGTGCCAGAAGCTTGGAAGGACTAGCGGGGTGCTTCTACGAGCAGTACTTC | CARSLEGLAGCFYEQYF
. | TRBJ2-7 | TRBV9 | . | TGTGCCAGCAGCGTAGAGATTTCAGGCTACGAGCAGTACTTC | CASSVEISGYEQYF
. | TRBJ2-5 | TRBV28 | . | TGTGCCTCGGAGGGGGAAACGGGATTCCAAGAGACCCAGTACTTC | CASEGETGFQETQYF
. | TRBJ1-3 | TRBV7-2 | . | TGTGCCAGCAGCTTTGCAGGGGAAGGAGGAAACACCATATATTTT | CASSFAGEGGNTIYF
TRBD2 | TRBJ2-7 | TRBV11-2 | . | TGTGCCAGCAGCTTAGTAGCGGGAGGGTACGAGCAGTACTTC | CASSLVAGGYEQYF
. | TRBJ2-1 | TRBV5-1 | . | TGCGCCAGCAGCGGACCCAGAACGTCCTACAATGAGCAGTTCTTC | CASSGPRTSYNEQFF
. | TRBJ1-4 | TRBV30 | . | TGTGCCTGGAGTGTACCTGGTGTGGGAGGTGAAAAACTGTTTTTT | CAWSVPGVGGEKLFF
. | TRBJ2-1 | TRBV6-5 | . | TGTGCCAGCAGGGTGGAGTGGTCCAACAATGAGCAGTTCTTC | CASRVEWSNNEQFF
. | TRBJ2-6 | TRBV21-1 | . | TGTGCCATGCAGGGGTCTGGGGCCAACGTCCTGACTTTC | CAMQGSGANVLTF
. | TRBJ1-5 | TRBV5-4 | . | TGTGCCAGCAGCCATGACGGCCTCAATCAGCCCCAGCATTTT | CASSHDGLNQPQHF
. | TRBJ2-7 | TRBV19 | . | TGTGCCAGTAGTAATCAGCGCGAGAGGCAGTACTTC | CASSNQRERQYF
. | TRBJ2-5 | TRBV7-3 | . | TGTGCCAGCAGCTTAGGGTATCAAGAGACCCAGTACTTC | CASSLGYQETQYF
. | TRBJ1-4 | TRBV5-1 | once | TGCGCCAGCGGGTTACACGGCGGCAGAAGTAATGAAAAACTGTTTTTT | CASGLHGGRSNEKLFF
. | TRBJ1-3 | TRBV6-1 | . | TGTGCCAGCAAGCGGTCGGGCTCTGGAAACACCATATATTTT | CASKRSGSGNTIYF
TRBD2 | TRBJ2-2 | TRBV6-1 | once | TGTGCCAGCAGTGGGGTAGCGGGGTCCACCGGGGAGCTGTTTTTT | CASSGVAGSTGELFF
. | TRBJ1-5 | TRBV28 | . | TGTGCCAGCAGCCCAAACCCCGGGAGCAATCAGCCCCAGCATTTT | CASSPNPGSNQPQHF
TRBD1 | TRBJ2-3 | TRBV28 | . | TGTGCCAGCAGTCCATTCTCCTGGACAGGGGGCCACCGCACAGATACGCAGTATTTT | CASSPFSWTGGHRTDTQYF
. | TRBJ1-5 | TRBV19 | . | TGTGCCAGTAGTACGGGGGGACGGCAGCCCCAGCATTTT | CASSTGGRQPQHF
. | TRBJ2-1 | TRBV5-6 | . | TGTGCCAGCAGCCCGCAAGGGGAGAACAATGAGCAGTTCTTC | CASSPQGENNEQFF
TRBD1 | TRBJ1-1 | TRBV7-9 | few | TGTGCCAGCACCCCTCCGGGACAGGAGAACACTGAAGCTTTCTTT | CASTPPGQENTEAFF
TRBD1 | TRBJ1-1 | TRBV28 | . | TGTGCCAGCACCTCGTACGGGACAGGGAACACTGAAGCTTTCTTT | CASTSYGTGNTEAFF
. | TRBJ1-4 | TRBV30 | . | TGTGCCTGGAGTTTGGTTAATGAAAAACTGTTTTTT | CAWSLVNEKLFF
. | TRBJ2-3 | TRBV11-3 | . | TGTGCCAGCAGCTTAGCCGGAGGGGGCACAGATACGCAGTATTTT | CASSLAGGGTDTQYF
. | TRBJ1-4 | TRBV21-1 | once | TGTGCCAGCAGTACTAAATGCCGGGACGGTAATGAAAAACTGTTTTTT | CASSTKCRDGNEKLFF
TRBD2 | TRBJ2-7 | TRBV28 | . | TGTGCCATCGGACTAGCAGGAGGGAGTCGGTACGAGCAGTACTTC | CAIGLAGGSRYEQYF
TRBD1 | TRBJ2-5 | TRBV28 | . | TGTGCCAGCAGTTCCGACAGGGAAGAGCAGTACTTC | CASSSDREEQYF
. | TRBJ1-3 | TRBV7-9 | . | TGTGCCAGCAGCTTAGCTGGGGGGCGAAGAAACACCATATATTTT | CASSLAGGRRNTIYF
. | TRBJ2-7 | TRBV5-1 | . | TGCGCCAGCAGCTTGGGGGACGGCCGGAACTACGAGCAGTACTTC | CASSLGDGRNYEQYF
. | TRBJ2-7 | TRBV11-3 | . | TGTGCCAGCAGCTTACGGAGGGTCGAGCAGTACTTC | CASSLRRVEQYF
. | TRBJ1-5 | TRBV18 | . | TGTGCCAGCTCACCCGACAACAATCAGCCCCAGCATTTT | CASSPDNNQPQHF
. | TRBJ2-7 | TRBV6-5 | . | TGTGCCAGCAGTTACGCGACGGGAGTATACGAGCAGTACTTC | CASSYATGVYEQYF